This T cell receptor beta chain was sequenced during a study of T-cell reconstitution after alpha-beta-depleted transplantation in children (dated by TCRdb to about 2016). Turning to the overall study: Using TCR repertoire profiling, the study followed T-cell immune reconstitution in a quantitative way in children after TCRalphabeta/CD19-depleted allogeneic hematopoietic cell transplantation. What the authors observed across the whole study: Over subsequent months, a decline in hyperexpanded clone frequencies was noted, and after one year, T-cell counts and TCRbeta diversity were mostly ascribed to newly produced T cells. In some patients, the high TCRbeta diversity seen at day 60 was put down to recipient T cells and intrathymic progenitors that had survived conditioning. About two months after transplant, the apparently early recovery of alphabetaT-cell counts reportedly depended on just several hundred clones that had expanded rapidly and came from non-depleted graft cells.

This clonotype was counted many times. The specificity of this receptor is unknown. No base quality values were provided; no much bigger clone lies one nucleotide off. The library relied on PCR. Sequencing took place on an Illumina HiSeq 2500. Molecular barcoding was employed in the preparation of TCR libraries, with unique molecular identifiers being used to normalize TCRbeta repertoire quantification. TCRdb reprocessed the public reads (quality trimming at Q25 with fastp, clone calling with MiXCR) and kept in-frame beta chains. Duplicate CDR3 protein sequences are folded into a single record with the most common DNA and genes. The sample data list under 300,000 distinct CDR3 sequences, and under 14% of these were observed just once. 23% of the sample is taken by the ten largest. CDR1 and CDR2 are read off the germline V gene (reference sequence) as DFQATT and SNEGSKA. At the junction V is shortened by 3 bases and J by 5 bases, with 13 bases in between. Including cysteine and phenylalanine, the CDR3 has 13 amino acids. Just CDR3 DNA is preserved here, 39 bases in frame from base 1.

Sample treatment or condition, as interpreted from the label and publication: allogeneic hematopoietic cell transplantation with graft depleted of TCRalphabeta T cells and CD19 B cells. Transplant recipients were children who received TCRalphabeta/CD19-depleted allogeneic hematopoietic cell grafts. The sequence came from a male patient aged 2-9 years who had a stem cell transplant for chronic granulomatous disease, so the T cells may come from the graft donor. The chain joins TRBV20-1 to TRBJ1-2; 5 matching bases give a weak D call of TRBD1. The material was peripheral blood, obtained 180 days after TCRalphabeta/CD19-depleted stem cell transplant. The sequenced DNA: TGCAGTGCTAGTCCGCAGGGTTGGTATGGCTACACCTTC. Translation gives CSASPQGWYGYTF.